Below, 25 T cell receptor beta chains from the same sample are listed, as sequenced in a study of beta chain features in type 1 diabetes. TCRB transcripts that were expressed got sequenced, as all of the isolated RNA had been reverse transcribed. Assay used: immunoSEQ multiplex PCR; TCRdb lists only in-frame clones, some missing. Here the sample spans 130,000 to 150,000 clones, about 51% being singletons. The sample was Tregs from blood. These receptors all come from a man aged 18 to 30 in good health.

The sample holds a few counts of this clone. The chain recombines TRBV28 with TRBJ1-2; D possibly corresponds to TRBD1 (5 bases). V shed 6 bases and J shed 4 bases, with 12 bases lying between them. The CDR3 runs 13 residues. The germline V gene has CDR1 MDHEN and CDR2 SYDVKM. CDR3 DNA sequence: TGTGCCAGCAGCCTGGGCGGGACCTATGGCTACACCTTC. It yields the protein CASSLGGTYGYTF.

J is TRBJ2-5 and V is TRBV7-8; D is ambiguous. V was clipped by 2 bases and J by 7 bases, with 8 bases between them. Per germline, CDR1 SGHVS and CDR2 FQNEAQ. CDR3 length: 12 amino acids. CDR3 DNA: TGTGCCAGCAGCTTATTAACTGGGACCCAGTACTTC. Residues: CASSLLTGTQYF.

In DNA form, the CDR3 reads TGTGCCAGCTTGAGTTGGAATCAGCCCCAGCATTTT. Translation gives CASLSWNQPQHF. The chain employs TRBV28 and TRBJ1-5; D unclear. Germline CDR1 MDHEN, CDR2 SYDVKM. V was clipped by 8 bases and J by 4 bases, with 9 bases between them. There are 12 residues in the CDR3.

The chain carries TRBV28 and TRBJ1-3; 9 bases map to TRBD1. V was clipped by 4 bases and J by 10 bases; unmatched bases: 14. The CDR3 spans 16 residues. Germline CDR1 is MDHEN and CDR2 is SYDVKM. The CDR3 DNA reads as TGTGCCAGCAGTTCCGACAGGGGGTACCCCTTGCGGACCATATATTTT. Translated, it gives CASSSDRGYPLRTIYF.

The rearrangement links TRBV14 to TRBJ1-1; possible D gene TRBD1, 5 bases. In germline, CDR1 is SGHDN, CDR2 FVKESK. CDR3 length: 13 residues. V shed 4 bases and J shed 8 bases, with 14 bases lying between them. CDR3 DNA sequence: TGTGCCAGCAGCCCGGACCACAGGAAGGAAGCTTTCTTT. Protein product: CASSPDHRKEAFF.

This clone was counted only a few times. The rearrangement uses TRBV6-1 and TRBJ1-2; 8 nucleotides match TRBD1. From germline, CDR1 is MNHNS and CDR2 SASEGT. Germline trimming cut 6 bases from V and 0 bases from J; bases unmatched to any gene: 3. The length of the CDR3 is 14 residues. In nucleotides, the CDR3 is TGTGCCAGCAGGGACAGGGTGGCTAACTATGGCTACACCTTC. Amino acid sequence: CASRDRVANYGYTF.

This rearrangement joins TRBV30 to TRBJ2-6, with D maybe TRBD2 (5 bases). The CDR3 spans 16 residues. Germline assignment: CDR1 GTSNPN and CDR2 SVGIG (reference sequence). The V gene lost 2 bases and the J gene lost 4 bases, with 15 bases spanning the gap. CDR3: CAWSRGTAFGANVLTF. CDR3 coding DNA: TGTGCCTGGAGTCGGGGTACGGCGTTCGGGGCCAACGTCCTGACTTTC.

In its sample, this clone was seen a few times. The J gene is TRBJ2-3, the V gene TRBV28; D not certain. Germline-derived CDR1 and CDR2 are MDHEN and SYDVKM. The ends were cut back, 8 bases at V and 0 bases at J, with 15 bases in the middle. CDR3 size: 15 residues. CDR3 sequence: CASPPTVPSTDTQYF. In DNA form, the CDR3 reads TGTGCCAGCCCCCCCACAGTCCCAAGCACAGATACGCAGTATTTT.

This clone was seen a single time. The chain employs TRBV7-3 and TRBJ2-5, with 8 bases aligning to TRBD1. The tail of the sequence fits TRBJ2-7 better, so the J call may be wrong. Per the germline V gene, CDR1 is SGHTA and CDR2 is FQGTGA. This CDR3 contains 15 residues. The chain's CDR3 is CASSLKAGGWYEQYF. The CDR3 nucleotides are TGTGCCAGCAGCTTAAAGGCAGGGGGCTGGTACGAGCAGTACTTC.

The rearrangement links TRBV19 to TRBJ2-1, with TRBD2 matching over 12 bases. V lost 6 bases and J lost 4; bases outside the gene matches: 7. Germline values: CDR1 LNHDA, CDR2 SQIVND (reference sequence). This CDR3 contains 16 residues. The CDR3 DNA follows: TGTGCCAGTAGCCCACTAGCGGGAGGAACATACAATGAGCAGTTCTTC. Its translation: CASSPLAGGTYNEQFF.

CDR3 residues: CASSPRDRGRTEAFF. The CDR3 DNA reads TGTGCCAGTAGTCCCCGGGACAGGGGTCGCACTGAAGCTTTCTTT. The chain has TRBV19 and TRBJ1-1, with 10 bases that match TRBD1. This CDR3 has 15 residues. Germline CDR1 is LNHDA and CDR2 is SQIVND (reference sequence). J lost 4 bases, V lost 5 bases, and 7 bases had no gene match.

This sequence joins TRBV10-3 and TRBJ1-1; the match to TRBD1 covers 7 bases. V shed 4 bases and J 4 bases; nucleotides not matched to a gene: 6. CDR1 and CDR2 (germline): ENHRY, SYGVKD. The CDR3 is 14 residues long. This CDR3 reads CAISATGPGTEAFF. DNA for the CDR3: TGTGCCATCAGTGCGACAGGGCCCGGCACTGAAGCTTTCTTT.

The chain couples TRBV29-1 to TRBJ1-1; D perhaps matches TRBD1 (5 bases). In germline, CDR1 is SQVTM, CDR2 ANQGSEA. CDR3 length: 13 amino acids. The V and J ends lost 1 base and 2 bases respectively, with 8 bases between them. CDR3 amino acids: CSVEGQGNTEAFF. The CDR3 nucleotides read TGCAGCGTTGAAGGGCAGGGTAACACTGAAGCTTTCTTT.

This clone was counted only a few times. This chain joins TRBV9 and TRBJ2-2, with 15 bases matching TRBD2. Germline CDR1 reads SGDLS; CDR2 reads YYNGEE. V gave up 3 bases and J gave up 5 bases; unmatched junction bases: 11. The CDR3 runs 19 residues. CDR3 bases: TGTGCCAGCAGCGCGCGAGGGACTAGCGGGAGGCCCTGGACCGGGGAGCTGTTTTTT. Its translation: CASSARGTSGRPWTGELFF.

CDR3 nucleotide sequence: TGCGCCAGCAGAAGACAGGGGGCCCACGAGCAGTACTTC. Translating gives CASRRQGAHEQYF. J is TRBJ2-7 and V is TRBV5-1; 10 positions agree with TRBD1. Germline CDR1 and CDR2: SGHRS and YFSETQ. Losses at the gene ends were 5 bases for V and 5 bases for J; bases not matched to a gene: 4. CDR3 size: 13 residues.

This chain joins TRBV29-1 and TRBJ1-2; a weak D match, TRBD1 (5 bases). This CDR3 spans 12 amino acids. Trimming left V 7 bases short and J 4 bases short, with 13 bases between. Germline V gene lookup returns CDR1 SQVTM and CDR2 ANQGSEA. CDR3 sequence reads: CSGGGGGYGYTF. DNA for the CDR3: TGCAGCGGGGGGGGAGGAGGCTATGGCTACACCTTC. The variable domain in full, with the rest retrieved from reference TRBV29-1 and TRBJ1-2, is SAVISQKPSRDICQRGTSLTIQCQVDSQVTMMFWYRQQPGQSLTLIATANQGSEATYESGFVIDKFPISRPNLTFSTLTVSNMSPEDSSIYLCSGGGGGYGYTFGSGTRLTVV.

The chain is built from TRBV30 and TRBJ1-1, with D hard to call. The CDR3 is 13 residues long. Germline CDR1 GTSNPN, CDR2 SVGIG (reference sequence). Trimming shortened V by 2 bases and J by 6 bases, and 13 bases separated the two germline ends. This chain's CDR3 is CAWSTYGGSEAFF. CDR3 coding DNA: TGTGCCTGGAGTACATACGGCGGGTCTGAAGCTTTCTTT.

CDR3 protein: CAWSRVNSPLHF. The CDR3 DNA reads as TGTGCCTGGAGCAGGGTGAATTCACCCCTCCACTTT. V and J are TRBV30 and TRBJ1-6; D perhaps matches TRBD1 (5 bases). CDR1 is GTSNPN, CDR2 SVGIG, per germline (reference sequence). This CDR3 is 12 amino acids long. Trimming took off 3 bases at V and 7 bases at J, with 7 bases between the two ends.

The chain employs TRBV9 and TRBJ1-2; D uncertain. This CDR3 is built from 12 residues. Germline V lookup: CDR1 SGDLS, CDR2 YYNGEE. Trimming pared 0 bases from V and 5 bases from J, leaving 5 bases between. This CDR3 reads CASSVGGYGYTF. DNA for the CDR3: TGTGCCAGCAGCGTAGGAGGGTATGGCTACACCTTC. The full variable domain, rest sourced from reference TRBV9 and TRBJ1-2, is DSGVTQTPKHLITATGQRVTLRCSPRSGDLSVYWYQQSLDQGLQFLIQYYNGEERAKGNILERFSAQQFPDLHSELNLSSLELGDSALYFCASSVGGYGYTFGSGTRLTVV.

This rearrangement joins TRBV4-1 to TRBJ2-7; the match to TRBD1 covers 8 bases. CDR3 size: 17 residues. Germline V gene data show CDR1 as MGHRA and CDR2 as YSYEKL. The trim removed 0 bases at V and 6 bases at J, leaving 13 bases unmatched. The CDR3 DNA sequence: TGCGCCAGCAGCCAAGATAGGCGGCAGGGGGCGGCGCGCGAGCAGTACTTC. Translation gives CASSQDRRQGAAREQYF.

This clone was counted a few times. This chain uses TRBV29-1 with TRBJ2-3; 8 nucleotides line up with TRBD2. Germline loops: CDR1 SQVTM, CDR2 ANQGSEA. The CDR3 totals 14 residues. The junction had 8 bases not matched to a gene; V was cut back by 6 bases and J by 3 bases. This CDR3 reads CSVGAGEDTDTQYF. The CDR3 DNA reads TGCAGCGTGGGAGCGGGAGAGGATACAGATACGCAGTATTTT.

This clone was seen a handful of times. The chain recombines TRBV10-3 with TRBJ2-3; D is possibly TRBD2 (7 bases). This CDR3 region has 15 residues. Looked up from germline, CDR1 is ENHRY and CDR2 is SYGVKD. Trimming pared 8 bases from V and 0 bases from J, leaving 15 bases between. The CDR3: CAISGGGGSTDTQYF. CDR3 DNA sequence: TGTGCCATCTCTGGAGGCGGGGGCAGCACAGATACGCAGTATTTT.

This clone came up a few times. The rearrangement uses TRBV19 and TRBJ2-2; D is ambiguous. Trimming cost V 3 bases and J 5 bases, with 10 bases left between them. This CDR3 contains 14 residues. Germline CDR1 reads LNHDA; CDR2 reads SQIVND (reference sequence). CDR3 coding DNA: TGTGCCAGTAGTATCCAGGCACAAACCGGGGAGCTGTTTTTT. Protein sequence: CASSIQAQTGELFF.

This clone was recorded only once. The rearrangement uses TRBV9 and TRBJ2-5; D might be TRBD1 (6 bases). This CDR3 contains 14 residues. Germline CDR1 and CDR2: SGDLS and YYNGEE. With 7 bases removed from V and 5 bases from J, the gap between germline ends came to 18 bases. The CDR3 region has the DNA TGTGCCAGCGCACCTCAGGGGCGGTTGGAGACCCAGTACTTC. This encodes CASAPQGRLETQYF.

This clone has just a few counts. The chain joins TRBV19 to TRBJ2-3; the match to TRBD2 covers 7 bases. The CDR3 length is 14 residues. Germline V CDR1 and CDR2: LNHDA, SQIVND (reference sequence). V dropped 3 bases and J dropped 3; count of bases not matched to a gene: 3. The CDR3 sequence: CASSMWGGTDTQYF. The CDR3 DNA reads as TGTGCCAGTAGTATGTGGGGGGGAACAGATACGCAGTATTTT.